This T cell receptor (beta chain) was sequenced in a study of T cell responses to AZD1222 COVID-19 vaccine. TCRdb keeps only in-frame clones here, not all; method: immunoSEQ multiplex PCR. The sample holds some 120,000 clones, approximately 85% seen once. As concerns this clone: As yet, its antigen is unknown.

General study findings and limits: The study sampled repertoires only after the peak T cell response. White British people made up most donors, females outnumbered males, and clonal diversity was possibly underestimated.

There are 14 residues in the CDR3. Germline V gives CDR1 SEHNR, CDR2 FQNEAQ (reference sequence). The junction had 11 bases not matched to a gene; V was cut back by 8 bases and J by 8 bases. Sample: peripheral blood, taken on day 0 of AZD1222 vaccination. This rearrangement joins TRBV7-9 to TRBJ1-4; 7 bases are shared with TRBD1. The TCR originated in an adult in good health. CDR3 region: CASSQMTGTEKLFF. In DNA form, the CDR3 reads TGTGCCAGCTCCCAAATGACAGGGACCGAAAAACTGTTTTTT.